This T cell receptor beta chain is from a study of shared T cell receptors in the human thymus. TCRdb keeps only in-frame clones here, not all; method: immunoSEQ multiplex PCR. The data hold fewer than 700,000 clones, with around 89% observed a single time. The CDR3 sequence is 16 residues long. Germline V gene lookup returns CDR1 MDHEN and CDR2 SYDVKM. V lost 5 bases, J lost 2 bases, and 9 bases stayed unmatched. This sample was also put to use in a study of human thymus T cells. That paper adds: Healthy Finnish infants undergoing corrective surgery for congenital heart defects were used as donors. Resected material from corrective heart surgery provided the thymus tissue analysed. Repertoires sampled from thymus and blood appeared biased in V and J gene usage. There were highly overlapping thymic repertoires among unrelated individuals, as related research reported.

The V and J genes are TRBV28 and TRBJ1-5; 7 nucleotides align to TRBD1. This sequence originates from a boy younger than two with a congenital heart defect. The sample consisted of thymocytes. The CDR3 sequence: CASSPTTGLGNQPQHF. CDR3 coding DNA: TGTGCCAGCAGTCCAACGACAGGGTTGGGCAATCAGCCCCAGCATTTT.